The 13 T cell receptor beta chains below all came from one sample that was sequenced in a study of blood T cell repertoires in COVID-19. Only in-frame clones appear in the TCRdb table, and some are missing; sequencing was by immunoSEQ multiplex PCR. The repertoire holds approximately 150,000 clones, roughly 93% seen once, with roughly 2% in the top ten. The specimen sequenced was peripheral blood. The receptors originated from a woman aged 55 to 70 with COVID-19, enrolled during active disease.

The chain carries TRBV4-3 and TRBJ2-5; 9 positions agree with TRBD1. V gave up 1 base and J gave up 5 bases; unmatched junction bases: 5. The germline CDR1 and CDR2 sequences are LGHNA and YSLEER. The length of the CDR3 is 15 residues. The CDR3 here is CASSQAYRGLETQYF. For the CDR3, the DNA is TGCGCCAGCAGCCAAGCCTACAGGGGGCTGGAGACCCAGTACTTC.

This sequence joins TRBV19 and TRBJ1-1, with 7 nucleotides matching TRBD1. The V segment lost 5 bases and the J segment 9 bases; nucleotides outside the gene matches: 9. There are 13 residues in the CDR3. Germline V gene lookup returns CDR1 LNHDA and CDR2 SQIVND (reference sequence). The CDR3 here is CASSGQGGRKAFF. The CDR3 nucleotides read TGTGCCAGTAGTGGCCAGGGGGGAAGGAAAGCTTTCTTT.

This clone was seen a single time. The chain links TRBV6-5 to TRBJ2-3, with D unresolved. This CDR3 is 14 amino acids long. Germline assignment: CDR1 MNHEY and CDR2 SVGAGI. Trimming left V 7 bases short and J 6 bases short, with 17 bases between. In nucleotides, the CDR3 is TGTGCCAGCAAACCCCATTTCGTCCAGGATACGCAGTATTTT. Translating it yields CASKPHFVQDTQYF.

The V call is TRBV6-5, the J call TRBJ2-3; 7 nucleotides agree with TRBD1. Germline loops: CDR1 MNHEY, CDR2 SVGAGI. CDR3 length: 15 residues. The V segment lost 11 bases and the J segment 0 bases; nucleotides outside the gene matches: 11. The CDR3 nucleotides read TGTGCCTCACGGACAGGAGACTATAGCACAGATACGCAGTATTTT. It codes for CASRTGDYSTDTQYF.

V is TRBV4-1 and J is TRBJ1-1; TRBD1 matches at 9 bases. J lost 2 bases, V lost 4 bases, and 5 bases had no gene match. The V gene's germline CDR1 is MGHRA and CDR2 YSYEKL. This CDR3 is built from 15 residues. The CDR3 sequence is CASSRGQGTNTEAFF. DNA of the CDR3: TGCGCCAGCAGCCGAGGACAGGGGACCAACACTGAAGCTTTCTTT.

The CDR3 loop is CSAQHYEQYF. The CDR3, as DNA: TGCAGTGCACAACACTACGAGCAGTACTTC. The chain joins TRBV20-1 to TRBJ2-7; D is undetermined. V was clipped by 6 bases and J by 3 bases, with 6 bases between them. This CDR3 is built from 10 residues. CDR1 is DFQATT and CDR2 is SNEGSKA in the germline V gene (reference sequence).

The DNA of the CDR3 is TGTGCCAGCAGTGAAGTGCGGGAGTCCTACGAGCAGTACTTC. Translated, it gives CASSEVRESYEQYF. J is TRBJ2-7 and V is TRBV6-1; 7 bases fit TRBD2. Germline lookup yields CDR1 MNHNS and CDR2 SASEGT. The ends lost 1 base at V and 1 base at J; junction bases unmatched: 1. CDR3 length: 14 amino acids.

The chain couples TRBV2 to TRBJ1-5; the D gene is possibly TRBD1 (6 bases). The germline gives CDR1 SNHLY, CDR2 FYNNEI. Trimming removed 0 bases from V and 9 bases from J, with 12 bases in between. The CDR3 totals 14 residues. In DNA, the CDR3 is TGTGCCAGCAGTGAAGCTGGGCAGGGGTGGCCCCAGCATTTT. It translates to CASSEAGQGWPQHF.

V is TRBV7-8 and J is TRBJ1-1; D remains unclear. The V gene's germline CDR1 is SGHVS and CDR2 FQNEAQ. Trimming cost V 0 bases and J 4 bases, with 9 bases left between them. CDR3 length equals 14 residues. CDR3 nucleotides: TGTGCCAGCAGCTTAGCTGGGGAGGGCACTGAAGCTTTCTTT. It yields the protein CASSLAGEGTEAFF.

This chain links TRBV9 with TRBJ2-1; 15 nucleotides agree with TRBD2. V lost 5 bases and J lost 6; bases outside the gene matches: 3. CDR1 and CDR2 (germline): SGDLS, YYNGEE. The CDR3 spans 15 residues. The CDR3 DNA is TGTGCCAGCAGTCGGACTAGCGGGGGGGCCAATGAGCAGTTCTTC. This encodes CASSRTSGGANEQFF.

The V call is TRBV9, the J call TRBJ2-5; 8 positions match TRBD2. This CDR3 is built from 13 residues. Germline CDR1 reads SGDLS; CDR2 reads YYNGEE. Germline trimming cut 3 bases from V and 5 bases from J; bases unmatched to any gene: 3. The CDR3 region has the DNA TGTGCCAGCAGCGCCTCTAGCGGGGAGACCCAGTACTTC. As protein: CASSASSGETQYF.

J is TRBJ1-1 and V is TRBV3-1 (or the pseudogene TRBV3-2); no reliable D call. Germline CDR1 LGHDT, CDR2 YNNKEL (reference sequence). V dropped 4 bases and J dropped 0 bases, with 12 bases sitting between them. This CDR3 has 15 amino acids. CDR3 sequence: CASSPGGLLNTEAFF. CDR3 coding DNA: TGTGCCAGCAGCCCTGGAGGGCTCCTGAACACTGAAGCTTTCTTT.

The chain employs TRBV3-1 (or the pseudogene TRBV3-2) and TRBJ2-3; 9 nucleotides agree with TRBD2. Germline V gene data show CDR1 as LGHDT and CDR2 as YNNKEL (reference sequence). The junction had 11 bases not matched to a gene; V was cut back by 3 bases and J by 7 bases. CDR3 length equals 16 residues. The CDR3 DNA reads as TGTGCCAGCAGCCAGTCGGCTAGCGGGGCCTTCAATACGCAGTATTTT. Protein sequence: CASSQSASGAFNTQYF.